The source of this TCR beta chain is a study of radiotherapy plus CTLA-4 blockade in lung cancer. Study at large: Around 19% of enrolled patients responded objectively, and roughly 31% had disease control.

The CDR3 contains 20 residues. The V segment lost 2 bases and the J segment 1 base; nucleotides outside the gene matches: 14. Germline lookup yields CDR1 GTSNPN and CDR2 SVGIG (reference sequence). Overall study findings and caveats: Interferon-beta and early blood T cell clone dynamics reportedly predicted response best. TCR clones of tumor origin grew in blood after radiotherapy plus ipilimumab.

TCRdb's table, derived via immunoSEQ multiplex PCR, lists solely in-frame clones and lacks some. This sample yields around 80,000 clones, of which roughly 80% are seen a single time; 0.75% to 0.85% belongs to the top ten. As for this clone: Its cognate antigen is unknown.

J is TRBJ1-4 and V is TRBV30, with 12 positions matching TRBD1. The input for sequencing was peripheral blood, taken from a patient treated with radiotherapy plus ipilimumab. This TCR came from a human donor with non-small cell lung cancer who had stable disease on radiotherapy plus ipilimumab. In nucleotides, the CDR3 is TGTGCCTGGAGTCGTTACCCCGGGACAGGGGGCGCAGGAACTAATGAAAAACTGTTTTTT. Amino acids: CAWSRYPGTGGAGTNEKLFF. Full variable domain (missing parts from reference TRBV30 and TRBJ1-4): SQTIHQWPATLVQPVGSPLSLECTVEGTSNPNLYWYRQAAGRGLQLLFYSVGIGQISSEVPQNLSASRPQDRQFILSSKKLLLSDSGFYLCAWSRYPGTGGAGTNEKLFFGSGTQLSVL.